Below are 26 T cell receptor beta chains sequenced from a single sample in a study of shared clonotypes between healthy human individuals. Profiling relied on immunoSEQ multiplex PCR, and the TCRdb table lists in-frame clones only, not all of them. The sample holds roughly 1.5 million clones, 98% seen once. Material: naive CD4+ T cells sorted from blood. As for subset: CD45RA+ positively selected. These receptors came from a man aged 25 to 45 in good health.

V is TRBV7-3 and J is TRBJ2-7; D remains ambiguous. The germline V gene has CDR1 SGHTA and CDR2 FQGTGA. V lost 5 bases, J lost 3 bases, and 11 bases lay in between. The CDR3 has 13 amino acids. As DNA, the CDR3 is TGTGCCAGCAGCCTGAGACCAGACTACGAGCAGTACTTC. Translated: CASSLRPDYEQYF.

The chain is built from TRBV11-2 and TRBJ2-6; 7 bases are a match to TRBD1. This CDR3 has 19 amino acids. V gave up 0 bases and J gave up 0 bases; unmatched junction bases: 8. The germline CDR1 and CDR2 sequences are SGHAT and FQNNGV. The CDR3 spells CASSLDPTGASSGANVLTF. Here the CDR3 DNA reads TGTGCCAGCAGCTTAGATCCTACAGGGGCCTCCTCTGGGGCCAACGTCCTGACTTTC. Supplemented by reference TRBV11-2 and TRBJ2-6, the full variable domain reads EAGVAQSPRYKIIEKRQSVAFWCNPISGHATLYWYQQILGQGPKLLIQFQNNGVVDDSQLPKDRFSAERLKGVDSTLKIQPAKLEDSAVYLCASSLDPTGASSGANVLTFGAGSRLTVL.

The sample holds one count of this clone. The chain couples TRBV29-1 to TRBJ1-5; D uncertain. CDR3 length: 13 amino acids. V was clipped by 0 bases and J by 4 bases, with 7 bases between them. Germline-derived CDR1 and CDR2 are SQVTM and ANQGSEA. Here the CDR3 DNA reads TGCAGCGTTGAAGATGGGGAGAATCAGCCCCAGCATTTT. This gives the protein CSVEDGENQPQHF. The whole variable domain, remainder taken from reference TRBV29-1 and TRBJ1-5, is SAVISQKPSRDICQRGTSLTIQCQVDSQVTMMFWYRQQPGQSLTLIATANQGSEATYESGFVIDKFPISRPNLTFSTLTVSNMSPEDSSIYLCSVEDGENQPQHFGDGTRLSIL.

The V call is TRBV6-1, the J call TRBJ2-3; 10 bases match TRBD2. Per the germline V gene, CDR1 is MNHNS and CDR2 is SASEGT. Trimming cost V 6 bases and J 4 bases; bases outside gene matches: 10. The CDR3 covers 16 residues. Here the CDR3 reads CASSESGAGGADTQYF. As DNA, the CDR3 is TGTGCCAGCAGCGAATCAGGAGCGGGAGGGGCAGATACGCAGTATTTT.

The rearrangement links TRBV7-6 to TRBJ2-7, with 10 bases lining up with TRBD2. Germline CDR1 is SGHVS and CDR2 is FNYEAQ. The V and J ends lost 2 bases and 3 bases, in that order; junction bases with no gene match: 4. This CDR3 comprises 15 residues. The CDR3 region is CASSLSWTSGYEQYF. CDR3 DNA: TGTGCCAGCAGCTTATCCTGGACTAGCGGCTACGAGCAGTACTTC.

V is TRBV5-1 and J is TRBJ2-2, with unresolved D. Germline loops: CDR1 SGHRS, CDR2 YFSETQ. V was trimmed by 4 bases and J by 0 bases, leaving 13 bases between them. The CDR3 runs 16 residues. CDR3 protein: CASSPDRPANTGELFF. The CDR3 bases are TGCGCCAGCAGCCCGGACCGGCCAGCGAACACCGGGGAGCTGTTTTTT. The full variable domain, completed using reference TRBV5-1 and TRBJ2-2, is KAGVTQTPRYLIKTRGQQVTLSCSPISGHRSVSWYQQTPGQGLQFLFEYFSETQRNKGNFPGRFSGRQFSNSRSEMNVSTLELGDSALYLCASSPDRPANTGELFFGEGSRLTVL.

The CDR3 is CASSLGTRIGNQPQHF. CDR3 nucleotides: TGTGCCAGCAGTTTAGGGACTAGGATTGGCAATCAGCCCCAGCATTTT. The chain uses TRBV28 and TRBJ1-5, with D tentatively TRBD1 (5 bases). This CDR3 comprises 16 residues. V lost 2 bases to trimming and J lost 2 bases, with 13 bases between them. Germline CDR1 MDHEN, CDR2 SYDVKM.

V is TRBV5-1 and J is TRBJ1-3; 7 bases match TRBD1. CDR1 is SGHRS and CDR2 is YFSETQ in the germline V gene. Trimming removed 2 bases from V and 3 bases from J; junction bases left unmatched: 2. This CDR3 has 14 amino acids. The CDR3 region is CASSLDRDGNTIYF. CDR3 in DNA: TGCGCCAGCAGCTTAGACAGGGATGGAAACACCATATATTTT.

To note about this clone: The same CDR3 arises from other DNA sequences in this sample as well. The DNA for the CDR3 is TGTGCCAGCAGCCTATCTAGCCAAGAGACCCAGTACTTC. This sequence encodes CASSLSSQETQYF. The genes are TRBV11-3 and TRBJ2-5; D unresolved. Germline V gene sequence: CDR1 SGHNT, CDR2 YENEEA. CDR3 length: 13 residues. The V gene lost 5 bases and the J gene lost 1 base, with 8 bases spanning the gap. The variable domain in full, completed from reference TRBV11-3 and TRBJ2-5, reads EAGVVQSPRYKIIEKKQPVAFWCNPISGHNTLYWYLQNLGQGPELLIRYENEEAVDDSQLPKDRFSAERLKGVDSTLKIQPAELGDSAVYLCASSLSSQETQYFGPGTRLLVL.

A note on this clone: This sample also contains other DNA sequences that code for the same CDR3. The genes are TRBV6-1 and TRBJ1-5; the D gene is possibly TRBD1 (5 bases). V shed 3 bases and J shed 2 bases, with 11 bases lying between them. Looked up from germline, CDR1 is MNHNS and CDR2 is SASEGT. This CDR3 is built from 15 residues. CDR3: CASSDGVGGNQPQHF. The CDR3 DNA follows: TGTGCCAGCAGTGACGGGGTAGGGGGCAATCAGCCCCAGCATTTT.

V gene TRBV5-6 combines with J gene TRBJ2-7, with D perhaps TRBD1 (6 bases). Trimming shortened V by 0 bases and J by 4 bases, and 8 bases separated the two germline ends. The CDR3 contains 13 residues. The germline V gene encodes CDR1 SGHDT and CDR2 YYEEEE. In nucleotides, the CDR3 is TGTGCCAGCAGCTTGGCCAGGGGTTACGAGCAGTACTTC. Translating gives CASSLARGYEQYF.

The chain employs TRBV15 and TRBJ2-7; D possibly uses TRBD1 or TRBD2 (7 bases each). The V end was cut by 0 bases, the J end by 4 bases, with 16 bases between. Per the germline V gene, CDR1 is LNHNV and CDR2 is YYDKDF (reference sequence). This CDR3 contains 16 residues. CDR3: CATSRDLDRTRYEQYF. The CDR3 DNA sequence: TGTGCCACCAGCAGAGATCTGGACAGGACTAGGTACGAGCAGTACTTC.

A single count supports this clone. The chain has TRBV30 and TRBJ1-2, with D perhaps matching TRBD1 (6 bases). Germline loops: CDR1 GTSNPN, CDR2 SVGIG (reference sequence). The V end was cut by 2 bases, the J end by 7 bases, with 17 bases between. This CDR3 has 14 amino acids. In DNA form, the CDR3 reads TGTGCCTGGAGTAGGGGAGGGGGGATGAGTGGCTACACCTTC. This sequence encodes CAWSRGGGMSGYTF.

The chain combines TRBV10-1 with TRBJ2-3; TRBD2 matches 11 bases. Germline V gene sequence: CDR1 WNHNN, CDR2 SYGVQD (reference sequence). The CDR3 length is 18 residues. Trimming at V came to 6 bases and at J to 3 bases, leaving 14 bases not matched to a gene. The CDR3 protein is CASSRTSGRVRETDTQYF. As DNA, the CDR3 is TGCGCCAGCAGCCGGACTAGCGGGCGGGTGCGGGAAACAGATACGCAGTATTTT.

This sequence joins TRBV11-2 and TRBJ2-5, with D possibly matching TRBD1 (7 bases). The CDR3 covers 14 residues. Germline loops: CDR1 SGHAT, CDR2 FQNNGV. V lost 1 base and J 5 bases, leaving 11 bases between the germline ends. In DNA form, the CDR3 reads TGTGCCAGCAGCTTAGGTCCAGGGGGGGAGACCCAGTACTTC. This translates into CASSLGPGGETQYF.

The chain is built from TRBV4-3 and TRBJ2-1; 10 nucleotides line up with TRBD2. The CDR3 runs 16 residues. V gave up 1 base and J gave up 2 bases; unmatched junction bases: 2. Germline assignment: CDR1 LGHNA and CDR2 YSLEER. The chain's CDR3 is CASSQVAGGAYNEQFF. The CDR3 DNA reads as TGCGCCAGCAGCCAAGTAGCGGGAGGAGCCTACAATGAGCAGTTCTTC.

The V call is TRBV10-1, the J call TRBJ2-5; 8 bases align to TRBD2. Looked up from germline, CDR1 is WNHNN and CDR2 is SYGVQD (reference sequence). The CDR3 runs 15 residues. With V trimmed by 3 bases and J by 4 bases, 7 bases remained unmatched. The CDR3 DNA reads TGCGCCAGCAGTGACGCAGCGGGAGTAGGAGAGACCCAGTACTTC. This encodes CASSDAAGVGETQYF.

DNA for the CDR3: TGTGCCAGCAGCTTAGGTGGGGGGTTTCGGGAGACCCAGTACTTC. Protein: CASSLGGGFRETQYF. This chain connects TRBV7-9 to TRBJ2-5, with D tentatively TRBD2 (6 bases). This CDR3 comprises 15 residues. Germline values: CDR1 SEHNR, CDR2 FQNEAQ (reference sequence). Trimming removed 1 base at V and 5 bases at J, with 14 bases between.

V and J are TRBV19 and TRBJ1-1; 10 bases are a match to TRBD1. Germline V gene sequence: CDR1 LNHDA, CDR2 SQIVND (reference sequence). With V trimmed by 6 bases and J by 0 bases, 7 bases remained unmatched. The CDR3 length is 16 residues. The CDR3 loop reads CASSFGQGELNTEAFF. The DNA of the CDR3 is TGTGCCAGTAGCTTTGGACAGGGGGAATTGAACACTGAAGCTTTCTTT.

The V gene is TRBV28, the J gene TRBJ1-5, with TRBD1 identical over 8 bases. Germline values: CDR1 MDHEN, CDR2 SYDVKM. The CDR3 consists of 15 residues. J gave up 0 bases and V 4 bases, and 2 bases lay outside the gene matches. The CDR3 is CASSWTGNSNQPQHF. Here the CDR3 DNA reads TGTGCCAGCAGTTGGACAGGGAATAGCAATCAGCCCCAGCATTTT.

About this clone: Other DNA variants within this sample encode the same CDR3. The V and J genes are TRBV9 and TRBJ2-2; unclear D gene. The V gene's germline CDR1 is SGDLS and CDR2 YYNGEE. V dropped 4 bases and J dropped 5 bases, with 6 bases sitting between them. This CDR3 contains 12 residues. The CDR3 is CASSIGTGELFF. CDR3 bases: TGTGCCAGCAGCATCGGGACCGGGGAGCTGTTTTTT. Variable domain in full (rest from reference TRBV9 and TRBJ2-2): DSGVTQTPKHLITATGQRVTLRCSPRSGDLSVYWYQQSLDQGLQFLIQYYNGEERAKGNILERFSAQQFPDLHSELNLSSLELGDSALYFCASSIGTGELFFGEGSRLTVL.

This clone was seen just once. V usage is TRBV5-1 and J usage is TRBJ2-7, with 10 bases identical to TRBD2. From germline, CDR1 is SGHRS and CDR2 YFSETQ. CDR3 length: 15 residues. J lost 6 bases, V lost 4 bases, and 10 bases had no gene match. CDR3 in DNA: TGCGCCAGCAGCCTACAAGCGGGAGGGCCGCGCGAGCAGTACTTC. Translation gives CASSLQAGGPREQYF.

The chain uses TRBV5-4 and TRBJ1-1, with D possibly being TRBD1 (5 bases). Trimming left V 8 bases short and J 1 base short, with 12 bases between. CDR1 is SGHNT, CDR2 YYREEE, per germline (reference sequence). This CDR3 contains 13 residues. CDR3 in amino acids: CASTRQQNTEAFF. Here the CDR3 DNA reads TGTGCCAGTACCCGACAGCAGAACACTGAAGCTTTCTTT.

The rearrangement uses TRBV18 and TRBJ2-1, with 9 bases fitting TRBD2. The CDR3 is made up of 15 amino acids. CDR1 is KGHSH, CDR2 LQKENI, per germline. J lost 3 bases, V lost 5 bases, and 5 bases had no gene match. The CDR3 is CASSSLAGNYNEQFF. CDR3 nucleotide sequence: TGTGCCAGCTCATCGCTAGCGGGAAACTACAATGAGCAGTTCTTC.

The chain is built from TRBV7-2 and TRBJ1-3; D is unclear. Germline CDR1 SGHTA, CDR2 FQGNSA. This CDR3 region has 14 residues. V gave up 1 base and J gave up 4 bases, with 8 bases separating them. The CDR3 DNA is TGTGCCAGCAGCTTAGGACTGATAGGAAACACCATATATTTT. Translation gives CASSLGLIGNTIYF.

The count of this clone is one. The rearrangement uses TRBV4-3 and TRBJ2-3, with TRBD2 matching over 10 bases. V shed 4 bases and J 3 bases; nucleotides not matched to a gene: 7. The germline V gene has CDR1 LGHNA and CDR2 YSLEER. The CDR3 sequence is 16 residues long. CDR3 DNA: TGCGCCAGCAGCCTGGCTAGCGGGAGTGGAACAGATACGCAGTATTTT. Amino acid sequence: CASSLASGSGTDTQYF.